This T cell receptor (beta chain) was documented in a study of OX40 agonist ivuxolimab in advanced cancers. Whole-study findings and limits: Some patients who did not respond also had low normalized T-cell clonal expansion. Expanded peripheral T cell antigen specificity was not determined.

Produced via immunoSEQ multiplex PCR; TCRdb's table is partial and in-frame only. This table has more than 100,000 clones, over 75% appearing once. About this clone: Its antigen is still unknown.

Autoimmune disease history or systemic immunosuppression led to patient exclusion. The CDR3 has 13 residues. With 7 bases clipped from V and 5 bases from J, the junction kept 5 bases outside the gene matches. Germline values: CDR1 MNHNY, CDR2 SVGAGI (reference sequence). The rearrangement uses TRBV6-6 and TRBJ1-2, with 9 bases that match TRBD1. This clonotype originated in an adult with an advanced solid tumor such as melanoma, head and neck, liver or kidney cancer. This material consisted of CD4+ or CD8+ T cells sorted from blood, taken in a trial of the OX40 agonist ivuxolimab. The CDR3, as DNA: TGTGCCAGCAATATCGGGACAGGGTATGGCTACACCTTC. The encoded protein is CASNIGTGYGYTF.